The entry below gives a single T cell receptor beta chain sequence along with its context. Antigen: not known. From germline, CDR1 is SGHRS and CDR2 YFSETQ. V shed 4 bases, J shed 5 bases, and the junction held 5 bases outside the gene matches. This CDR3 region has 14 residues. This specimen belongs to a study of cytomegalovirus exposure and HLA in healthy donors. For the study at large: When 398 donors were genotyped, roughly 80% of them were found to fall in the Caucasian-associated ancestry cluster. General study findings and limits: Some public TCRs appeared in many individuals, while most sequences were rare. Specific recognition of CMV antigens was confirmed in vitro for a few chains (all CMV-associated).

PCR was performed using 60 Vbeta and 13 Jbeta primers. Authors' processing steps: Later reanalysis found roughly 80 million unique TCR beta chains, approximately 11 million of them shared. The table came from immunoSEQ multiplex PCR; TCRdb's copy has only in-frame clones and leaves some out. The DNA gave D and trimming, while V, J and clone size come from that table. The sample lists about 200,000 clones, 75% to 90% occurring once. The chain has TRBV5-1 and TRBJ1-4; 7 bases map to TRBD1. Specimen: PBMCs. This receptor was identified in a woman in her forties in good health and CMV-seronegative. Here the CDR3 reads CASSPGQLNEKLFF. CDR3 bases: TGCGCCAGCAGCCCGGGACAGTTAAATGAAAAACTGTTTTTT.